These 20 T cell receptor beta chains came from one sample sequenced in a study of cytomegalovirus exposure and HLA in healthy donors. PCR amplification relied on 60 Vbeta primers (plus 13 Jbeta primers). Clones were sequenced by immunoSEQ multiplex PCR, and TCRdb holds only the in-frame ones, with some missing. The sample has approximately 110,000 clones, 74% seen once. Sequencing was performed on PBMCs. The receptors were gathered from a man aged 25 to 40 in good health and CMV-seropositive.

The DNA for the CDR3 is TGTGCCAGCAGTGGTGGCAGGTTCCCCCCCTATAATTCACCCCTCCACTTT. Protein sequence: CASSGGRFPPYNSPLHF. The rearrangement joins TRBV28 to TRBJ1-6; D is ambiguous. This CDR3 spans 17 amino acids. Germline V CDR1 and CDR2: MDHEN, SYDVKM. The V and J ends lost 5 bases and 2 bases respectively, with 16 bases between them. The variable domain in full, completed from reference TRBV28 and TRBJ1-6, reads DVKVTQSSRYLVKRTGEKVFLECVQDMDHENMFWYRQDPGLGLRLIYFSYDVKMKEKGDIPEGYSVSREKKERFSLILESASTNQTSMYLCASSGGRFPPYNSPLHFGNGTRLTVT.

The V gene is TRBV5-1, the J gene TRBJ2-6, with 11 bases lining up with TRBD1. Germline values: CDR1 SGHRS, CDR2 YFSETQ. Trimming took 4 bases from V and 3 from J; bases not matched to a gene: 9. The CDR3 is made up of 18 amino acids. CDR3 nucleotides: TGCGCCAGCAGCCTTTGGAGGGACAGGGGGTTTGGGGCCAACGTCCTGACTTTC. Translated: CASSLWRDRGFGANVLTF. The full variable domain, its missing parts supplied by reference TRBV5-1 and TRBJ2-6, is KAGVTQTPRYLIKTRGQQVTLSCSPISGHRSVSWYQQTPGQGLQFLFEYFSETQRNKGNFPGRFSGRQFSNSRSEMNVSTLELGDSALYLCASSLWRDRGFGANVLTFGAGSRLTVL.

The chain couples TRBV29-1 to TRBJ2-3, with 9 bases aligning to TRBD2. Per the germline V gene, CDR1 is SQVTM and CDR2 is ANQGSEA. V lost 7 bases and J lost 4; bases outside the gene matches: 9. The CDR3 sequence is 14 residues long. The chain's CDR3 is CSGNGGGGADTQYF. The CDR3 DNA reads TGCAGCGGGAATGGCGGGGGGGGTGCAGATACGCAGTATTTT.

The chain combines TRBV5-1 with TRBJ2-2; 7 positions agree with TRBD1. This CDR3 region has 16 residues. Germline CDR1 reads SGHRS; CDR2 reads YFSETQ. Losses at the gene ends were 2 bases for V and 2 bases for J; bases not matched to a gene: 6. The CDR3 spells CASSLRGGLNTGELFF. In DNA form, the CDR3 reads TGCGCCAGCAGCTTAAGAGGGGGCTTAAACACCGGGGAGCTGTTTTTT.

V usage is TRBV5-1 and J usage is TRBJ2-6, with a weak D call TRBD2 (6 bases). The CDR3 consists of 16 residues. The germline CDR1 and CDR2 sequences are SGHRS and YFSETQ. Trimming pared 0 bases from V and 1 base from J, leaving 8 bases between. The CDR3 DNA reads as TGCGCCAGCAGCTTGGATGGGGGGTCTGGGGCCAACGTCCTGACTTTC. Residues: CASSLDGGSGANVLTF.

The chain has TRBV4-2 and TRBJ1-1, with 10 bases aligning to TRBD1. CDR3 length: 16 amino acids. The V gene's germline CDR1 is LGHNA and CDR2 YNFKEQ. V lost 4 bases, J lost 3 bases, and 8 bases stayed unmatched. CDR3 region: CASSPGGTGDHTEAFF. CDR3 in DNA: TGTGCCAGCAGCCCAGGGGGGACAGGGGACCACACTGAAGCTTTCTTT.

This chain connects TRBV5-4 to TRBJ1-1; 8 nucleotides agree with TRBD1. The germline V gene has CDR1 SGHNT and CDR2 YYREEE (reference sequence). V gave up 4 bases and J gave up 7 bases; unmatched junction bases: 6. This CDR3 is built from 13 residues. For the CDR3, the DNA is TGTGCCAGCAGCAAGGACAGGGAGCGTGAAGCTTTCTTT. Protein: CASSKDREREAFF. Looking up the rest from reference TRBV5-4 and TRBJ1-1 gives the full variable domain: ETGVTQSPTHLIKTRGQQVTLRCSSQSGHNTVSWYQQALGQGPQFIFQYYREEENGRGNFPPRFSGLQFPNYSSELNVNALELDDSALYLCASSKDREREAFFGQGTRLTVV.

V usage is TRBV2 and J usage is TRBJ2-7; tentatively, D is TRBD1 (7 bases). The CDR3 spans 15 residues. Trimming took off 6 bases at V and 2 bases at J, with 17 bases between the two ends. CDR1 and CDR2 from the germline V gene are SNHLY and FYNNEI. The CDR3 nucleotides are TGTGCCAGCAGGGGTCCAGGGGGAGGCACCTACGAGCAGTACTTC. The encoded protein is CASRGPGGGTYEQYF.

CDR3 loop: CASRYRGKVSYEQYF. The DNA for the CDR3 is TGTGCCAGCAGATATCGGGGGAAGGTCTCCTACGAGCAGTACTTC. The J gene is TRBJ2-7, the V gene TRBV6-5; the D gene is possibly TRBD2 (6 bases). The V end was cut by 6 bases, the J end by 0 bases, with 15 bases between. CDR1 and CDR2 (germline): MNHEY, SVGAGI. The CDR3 extends over 15 amino acids.

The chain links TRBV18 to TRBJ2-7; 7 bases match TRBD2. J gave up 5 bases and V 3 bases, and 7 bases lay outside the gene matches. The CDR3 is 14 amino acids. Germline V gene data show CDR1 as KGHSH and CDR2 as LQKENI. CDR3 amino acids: CASSPTLGGDEQYF. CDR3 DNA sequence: TGTGCCAGCTCACCGACCCTGGGAGGGGACGAGCAGTACTTC.

The CDR3 reads CASRPDRAPSYEQYF. Here the CDR3 DNA reads TGTGCCAGCAGACCCGACAGGGCCCCTTCCTACGAGCAGTACTTC. The rearrangement links TRBV6-1 to TRBJ2-7; 7 bases align to TRBD1. CDR3 length: 15 residues. Germline V gene data show CDR1 as MNHNS and CDR2 as SASEGT. After removal of 6 bases from V and 1 base from J, the junction contained 9 bases not matched to a gene.

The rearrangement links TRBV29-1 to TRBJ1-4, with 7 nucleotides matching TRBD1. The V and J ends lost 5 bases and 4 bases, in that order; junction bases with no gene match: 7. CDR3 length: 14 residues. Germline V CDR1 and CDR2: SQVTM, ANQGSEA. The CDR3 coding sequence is TGCAGCGTTAGTGACAGGGCTGATAATGAAAAACTGTTTTTT. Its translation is CSVSDRADNEKLFF.

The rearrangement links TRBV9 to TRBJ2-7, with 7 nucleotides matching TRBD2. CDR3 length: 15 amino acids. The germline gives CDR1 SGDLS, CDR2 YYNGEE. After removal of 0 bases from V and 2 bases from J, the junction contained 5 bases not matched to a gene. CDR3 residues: CASSVGSGRAYEQYF. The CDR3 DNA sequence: TGTGCCAGCAGCGTAGGTTCAGGGAGGGCCTACGAGCAGTACTTC.

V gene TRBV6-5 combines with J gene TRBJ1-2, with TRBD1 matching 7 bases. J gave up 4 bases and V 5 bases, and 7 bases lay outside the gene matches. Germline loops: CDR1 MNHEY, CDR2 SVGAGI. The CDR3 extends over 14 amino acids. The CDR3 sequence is CASSETGSGYGYTF. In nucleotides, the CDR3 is TGTGCCAGCAGTGAGACAGGGAGCGGCTATGGCTACACCTTC.

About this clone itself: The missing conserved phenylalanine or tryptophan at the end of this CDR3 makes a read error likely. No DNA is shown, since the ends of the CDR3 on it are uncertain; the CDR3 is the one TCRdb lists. Here the CDR3 reads CASSKGKAM. The rearrangement links TRBV21-1 to TRBJ1-2. TRBV21-1 represents a pseudogene. The CDR3 contains 9 residues when both ends are counted.

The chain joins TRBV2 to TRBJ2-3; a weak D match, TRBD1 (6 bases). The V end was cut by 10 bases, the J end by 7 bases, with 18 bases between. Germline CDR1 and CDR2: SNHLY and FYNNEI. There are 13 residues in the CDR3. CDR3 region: CATVDGDINTQYF. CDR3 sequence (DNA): TGTGCCACCGTAGACGGGGACATTAATACGCAGTATTTT.

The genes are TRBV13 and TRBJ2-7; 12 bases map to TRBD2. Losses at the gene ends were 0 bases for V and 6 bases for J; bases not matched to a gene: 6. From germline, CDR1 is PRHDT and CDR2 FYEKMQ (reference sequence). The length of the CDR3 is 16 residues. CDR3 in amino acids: CASSLGASGGAVEQYF. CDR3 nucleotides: TGTGCCAGCAGCTTAGGGGCTAGCGGGGGGGCGGTCGAGCAGTACTTC.

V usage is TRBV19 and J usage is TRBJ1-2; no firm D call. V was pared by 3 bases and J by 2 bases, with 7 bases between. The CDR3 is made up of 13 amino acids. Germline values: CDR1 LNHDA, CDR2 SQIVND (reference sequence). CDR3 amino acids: CASSIERNYGYTF. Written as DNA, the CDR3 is TGTGCCAGTAGTATTGAGCGAAACTATGGCTACACCTTC.

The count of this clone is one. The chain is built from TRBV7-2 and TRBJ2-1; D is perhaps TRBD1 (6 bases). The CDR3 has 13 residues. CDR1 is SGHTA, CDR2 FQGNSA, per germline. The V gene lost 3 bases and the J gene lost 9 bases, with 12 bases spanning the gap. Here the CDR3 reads CASSFRGRGEQFF. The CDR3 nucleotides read TGTGCCAGCAGCTTCAGGGGAAGGGGTGAGCAGTTCTTC.

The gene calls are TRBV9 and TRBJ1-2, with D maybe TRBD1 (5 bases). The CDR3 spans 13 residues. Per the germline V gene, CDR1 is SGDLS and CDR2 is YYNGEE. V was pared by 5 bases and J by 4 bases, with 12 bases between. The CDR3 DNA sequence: TGTGCCAGCAGTCCCGACGACAGCTATGGCTACACCTTC. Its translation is CASSPDDSYGYTF. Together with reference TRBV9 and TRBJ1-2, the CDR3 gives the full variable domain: DSGVTQTPKHLITATGQRVTLRCSPRSGDLSVYWYQQSLDQGLQFLIQYYNGEERAKGNILERFSAQQFPDLHSELNLSSLELGDSALYFCASSPDDSYGYTFGSGTRLTVV.